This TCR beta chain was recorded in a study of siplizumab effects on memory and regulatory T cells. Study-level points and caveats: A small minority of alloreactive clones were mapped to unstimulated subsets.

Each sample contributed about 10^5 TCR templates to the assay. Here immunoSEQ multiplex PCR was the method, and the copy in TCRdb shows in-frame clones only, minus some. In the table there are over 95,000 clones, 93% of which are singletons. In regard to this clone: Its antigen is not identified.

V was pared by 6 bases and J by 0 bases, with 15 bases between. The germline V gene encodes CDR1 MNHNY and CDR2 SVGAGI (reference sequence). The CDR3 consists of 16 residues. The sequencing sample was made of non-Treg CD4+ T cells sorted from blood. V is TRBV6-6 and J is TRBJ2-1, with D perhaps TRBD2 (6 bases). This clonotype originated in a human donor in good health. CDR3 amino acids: CASSPRAGSSYNEQFF. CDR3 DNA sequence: TGTGCCAGCAGCCCCCGTGCGGGGAGCTCCTACAATGAGCAGTTCTTC.